This T cell receptor (beta chain) was captured in a study of response to subunit inactivated influenza vaccine. Study-level findings and limits: After each seasonal influenza vaccination, few new T cells are recruited, the authors suggested.

TCRdb used MiXCR to reprocess the RT-PCR reads, holding one entry per CDR3 protein. The top ten clones hold roughly 29% of a sample with about 170,000 distinct CDR3 sequences, around 12% of them seen once. There are a few counts of this clonotype. The antigen remains undetermined. This same sample was also part of a study on T cells expressing NK-cell markers. As that study records: Generation of TCR beta cDNA was performed by 5'RACE template switching incorporating UMIs.

Sequenced material: CD8+ T cells sorted from PBMCs, taken approximately 12 days after vaccination. The clonotype originates from a man aged 50-60 years who received an inactivated influenza vaccine.

CDR3 sequence: CASSYSGLAGGQDTQYF. The CDR3 DNA reads as TGTGCCAGCAGTTATTCGGGACTAGCGGGGGGGCAAGATACGCAGTATTTT. The chain carries TRBV6-5 and TRBJ2-3, with 16 bases matching TRBD2. The CDR3 sequence is 17 residues long. Trimming removed 3 bases from V and 5 bases from J; junction bases left unmatched: 5. CDR1 is MNHEY, CDR2 SVGAGI, per germline.